This T cell receptor beta chain stems from a study of T-cell memory formation after mild COVID-19. Study information: Most TCR clusters belonged to a single donor. Points from the study as a whole: Clones which contracted sat mainly in CM and EM if CD4+, and in EMRA if CD8+.

TCRdb re-called the 5' RACE reads through MiXCR, storing one row per CDR3 protein. The sample has some 340,000 distinct CDR3 sequences, 13% seen once. Turning to this clonotype: Its matching antigen is unknown.

The germline gives CDR1 KGHSH, CDR2 LQKENI. CDR3 length equals 12 residues. Trimming shortened V by 4 bases and J by 5 bases, and 9 bases separated the two germline ends. V usage is TRBV18 and J usage is TRBJ2-7; D might be TRBD1 (5 bases). The sequence came from a man in his late teens or twenties who had mild COVID-19 (a few samples of this study predate the infection). Cell type and time point are not known. Sequencing used PBMCs or a T cell subset sorted from them (not recorded which). Here the CDR3 DNA reads TGTGCCAGCTCACGGTCCAGGGACGAGCAGTACGTC. This codes for CASSRSRDEQYV.